These 9 T cell receptor beta chains share one sample of origin, sequenced in a study of blood T cell repertoires in COVID-19. Profiled with immunoSEQ multiplex PCR; TCRdb holds only in-frame clones, not every one. The sample has tens of thousands of clones; roughly 90% are singletons. The specimen sequenced was peripheral blood. These receptors were taken from a man in his fifties or sixties with acute or convalescent COVID-19.

This chain joins TRBV30 and TRBJ2-7; 7 bases agree with TRBD2. The V segment lost 1 base and the J segment 4 bases; nucleotides outside the gene matches: 7. Germline CDR1 and CDR2: GTSNPN and SVGIG (reference sequence). The CDR3 is made up of 14 amino acids. The CDR3 region has the DNA TGTGCCTGGAGTGGGAGCGGGGTAAGGTACGAGCAGTACTTC. Translating it yields CAWSGSGVRYEQYF.

The rearrangement links TRBV11-3 to TRBJ2-2; TRBD1 might be the D (6 bases). The length of the CDR3 is 16 residues. The germline V and J ends were trimmed by 0 bases and 6 bases, with 14 bases remaining between them. Germline V gene lookup returns CDR1 SGHNT and CDR2 YENEEA. CDR3 nucleotide sequence: TGTGCCAGCAGCTTAGATCACTGGGGGCAAGCCGGGGAGCTGTTTTTT. It is translated as CASSLDHWGQAGELFF.

This chain joins TRBV6-5 and TRBJ1-3; 7 nucleotides align to TRBD1. Germline trimming cut 6 bases from V and 3 bases from J; bases unmatched to any gene: 8. CDR1 is MNHEY, CDR2 SVGAGI, per germline. This CDR3 region has 15 residues. The CDR3 is CASSPEGARGNTIYF. The CDR3 DNA follows: TGTGCCAGCAGCCCAGAGGGGGCGCGTGGAAACACCATATATTTT.

DNA of the CDR3: TGTGCCAGTAGAAGGCAGGGAACGGCCTACGGAGGCAATCAGCCCCAGCATTTT. This codes for CASRRQGTAYGGNQPQHF. This chain links TRBV19 with TRBJ1-5; TRBD1 is a possible D gene (5 bases). Between the trimmed V and J ends, which lost 6 bases and 2 bases, there was a span of 23 bases. The CDR3 length is 18 residues. Germline V gives CDR1 LNHDA, CDR2 SQIVND (reference sequence).

The chain uses TRBV5-8 and TRBJ1-1; the D gene is possibly TRBD1 (6 bases). CDR1 SGHTS and CDR2 YDEGEE come from the germline V gene. Trimming cost V 4 bases and J 6 bases, with 19 bases left between them. The CDR3 totals 15 residues. This chain's CDR3 is CASSKYGRGEAEAFF. Written as DNA, the CDR3 is TGTGCCAGCAGCAAATACGGCAGGGGAGAGGCTGAAGCTTTCTTT.

This sequence joins TRBV10-3 and TRBJ1-1; D is unclear. V was trimmed by 6 bases and J by 3 bases, leaving 14 bases between them. CDR1 and CDR2 (germline): ENHRY, SYGVKD. This CDR3 comprises 14 residues. The CDR3 loop reads CAISGIAGDTEAFF. Written as DNA, the CDR3 is TGTGCCATCAGCGGGATCGCTGGGGACACTGAAGCTTTCTTT.

This chain joins TRBV29-1 and TRBJ2-7; 7 bases are shared with TRBD2. Germline CDR1 is SQVTM and CDR2 is ANQGSEA. J gave up 2 bases and V 6 bases, and 1 base lay outside the gene matches. The CDR3 is made up of 11 amino acids. The CDR3 DNA follows: TGCAGCGTCCGGGAGGCCTACGAGCAGTACTTC. It yields the protein CSVREAYEQYF.

This chain joins TRBV27 and TRBJ2-3; no clear D. Trimming removed 3 bases at V and 0 bases at J, with 10 bases between. The CDR3 extends over 15 amino acids. Germline assignment: CDR1 MNHEY and CDR2 SMNVEV (reference sequence). Here the CDR3 reads CASSFRPLSTDTQYF. The CDR3 DNA sequence: TGTGCCAGCAGTTTCAGGCCTCTGAGCACAGATACGCAGTATTTT.

J is TRBJ2-1 and V is TRBV5-6, with D maybe TRBD2 (5 bases). Germline V gene sequence: CDR1 SGHDT, CDR2 YYEEEE. The CDR3 contains 15 residues. The V end was cut by 0 bases, the J end by 4 bases, with 11 bases between. The CDR3 is CASSLGGPTYNEQFF. The CDR3, as DNA: TGTGCCAGCAGCTTGGGAGGGCCTACTTACAATGAGCAGTTCTTC.